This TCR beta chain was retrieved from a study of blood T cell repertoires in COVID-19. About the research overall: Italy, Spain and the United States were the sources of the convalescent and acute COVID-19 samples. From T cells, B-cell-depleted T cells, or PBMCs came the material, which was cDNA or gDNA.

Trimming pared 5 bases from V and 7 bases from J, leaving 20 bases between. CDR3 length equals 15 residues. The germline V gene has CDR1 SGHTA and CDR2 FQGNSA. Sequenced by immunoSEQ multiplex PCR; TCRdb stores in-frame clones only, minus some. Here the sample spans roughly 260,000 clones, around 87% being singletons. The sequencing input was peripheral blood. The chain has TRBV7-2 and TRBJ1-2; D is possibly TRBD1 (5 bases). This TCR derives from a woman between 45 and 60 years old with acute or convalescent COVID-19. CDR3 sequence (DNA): TGTGCCAGCAGCCCCGATTACCGGACAATTTTTGGCTACACCTTC. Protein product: CASSPDYRTIFGYTF.